Presented here are 6 T cell receptor beta chains from one specimen sequenced in a study of blood T cell repertoires in COVID-19. TCRdb's copy holds only in-frame clones and misses some; the assay was immunoSEQ multiplex PCR. The table has approximately 25,000 clones, around 86% seen once. The source material was peripheral blood. These receptors all come from a woman over 75 with active or convalescent COVID-19.

The chain carries TRBV6-2 or TRBV6-3 and TRBJ1-5; 11 nucleotides agree with TRBD1. The CDR3 extends over 18 amino acids. Unmatched junction bases numbered 10, after V lost 4 bases and J lost 2 bases. CDR1 and CDR2 (germline): MNHEY, SVGEGT. The CDR3 loop reads CASSLGQGAISRNQPQHF. The CDR3 nucleotides read TGTGCCAGCAGTTTAGGACAGGGGGCAATAAGTCGCAATCAGCCCCAGCATTTT.

The gene calls are TRBV13 and TRBJ2-6; D gene uncertain. CDR1 PRHDT and CDR2 FYEKMQ come from the germline V gene (reference sequence). The CDR3 loop spans 19 amino acids. Trimming took 1 base from V and 0 from J, leaving 16 bases between them. CDR3 sequence: CASSLARPGRLSGANVLTF. CDR3 nucleotides: TGTGCCAGCAGCTTAGCTCGGCCCGGCAGACTCTCTGGGGCCAACGTCCTGACTTTC.

This chain joins TRBV9 and TRBJ2-2; 13 nucleotides agree with TRBD2. Trimming took 4 bases from V and 1 from J; bases not matched to a gene: 7. There are 18 residues in the CDR3. CDR1 SGDLS and CDR2 YYNGEE come from the germline V gene. CDR3 DNA: TGTGCCAGCAGCCCCCACCGGACTAGCGGGGGGAACACCGGGGAGCTGTTTTTT. It encodes CASSPHRTSGGNTGELFF.

This chain links TRBV9 with TRBJ1-3, with D tentatively TRBD1 (5 bases). Per germline, CDR1 SGDLS and CDR2 YYNGEE. V gave up 0 bases and J gave up 3 bases, with 10 bases separating them. The CDR3 is 15 residues long. The CDR3 DNA is TGTGCCAGCAGCGTAGACGCACAGGTTGGAAACACCATATATTTT. Amino acid sequence: CASSVDAQVGNTIYF.

This rearrangement joins TRBV28 to TRBJ1-3, with D perhaps TRBD1 (6 bases). Trimming removed 2 bases at V and 0 bases at J, with 8 bases between. This CDR3 region has 15 residues. Germline loops: CDR1 MDHEN, CDR2 SYDVKM. In DNA, the CDR3 is TGTGCCAGCAGTTTAACAGGGTTCTCTGGAAACACCATATATTTT. Its translation: CASSLTGFSGNTIYF. Full variable domain (outside the CDR3, taken from reference TRBV28 and TRBJ1-3): DVKVTQSSRYLVKRTGEKVFLECVQDMDHENMFWYRQDPGLGLRLIYFSYDVKMKEKGDIPEGYSVSREKKERFSLILESASTNQTSMYLCASSLTGFSGNTIYFGEGSWLTVV.

J is TRBJ2-1 and V is TRBV11-2; 7 bases line up with TRBD1. Germline trimming cut 5 bases from V and 12 bases from J; bases unmatched to any gene: 16. Germline V gene lookup returns CDR1 SGHAT and CDR2 FQNNGV. The CDR3 extends over 15 amino acids. CDR3: CASSAETGNRVRQFF. DNA for the CDR3: TGTGCCAGCAGCGCCGAGACAGGGAACCGGGTAAGGCAGTTCTTC.